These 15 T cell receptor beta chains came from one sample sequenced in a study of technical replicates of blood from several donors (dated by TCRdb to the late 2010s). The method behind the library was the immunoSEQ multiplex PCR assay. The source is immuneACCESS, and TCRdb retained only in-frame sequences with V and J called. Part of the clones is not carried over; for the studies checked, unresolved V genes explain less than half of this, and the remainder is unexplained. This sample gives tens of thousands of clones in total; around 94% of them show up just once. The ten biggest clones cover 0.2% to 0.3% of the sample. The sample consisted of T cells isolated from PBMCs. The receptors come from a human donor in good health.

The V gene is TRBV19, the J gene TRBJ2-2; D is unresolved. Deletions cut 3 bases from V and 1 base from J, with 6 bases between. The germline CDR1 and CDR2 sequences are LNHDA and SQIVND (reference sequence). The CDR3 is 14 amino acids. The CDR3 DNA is TGTGCCAGTAGTATTGGGCAGAACACCGGGGAGCTGTTTTTT. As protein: CASSIGQNTGELFF. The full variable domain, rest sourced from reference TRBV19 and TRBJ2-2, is DGGITQSPKYLFRKEGQNVTLSCEQNLNHDAMYWYRQDPGQGLRLIYYSQIVNDFQKGDIAEGYSVSREKKESFPLTVTSAQKNPTAFYLCASSIGQNTGELFFGEGSRLTVL.

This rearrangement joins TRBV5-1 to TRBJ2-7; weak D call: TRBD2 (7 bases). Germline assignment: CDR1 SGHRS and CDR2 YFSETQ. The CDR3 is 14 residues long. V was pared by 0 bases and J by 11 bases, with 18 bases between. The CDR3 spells CASSLGSEGGGEYF. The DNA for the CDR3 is TGCGCCAGCAGCTTGGGTTCCGAGGGGGGAGGGGAGTACTTC.

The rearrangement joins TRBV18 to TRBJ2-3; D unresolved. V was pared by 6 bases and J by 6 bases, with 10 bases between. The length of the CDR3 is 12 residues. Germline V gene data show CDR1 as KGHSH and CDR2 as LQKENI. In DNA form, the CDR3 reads TGTGCCAGCTCCCTCAACCGGGATACGCAGTATTTT. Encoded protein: CASSLNRDTQYF.

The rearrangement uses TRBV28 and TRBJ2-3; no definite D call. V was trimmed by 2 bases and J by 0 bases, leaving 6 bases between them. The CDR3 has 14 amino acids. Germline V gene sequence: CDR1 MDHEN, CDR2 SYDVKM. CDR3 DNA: TGTGCCAGCAGTTTAGCGGAAAGCACAGATACGCAGTATTTT. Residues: CASSLAESTDTQYF.

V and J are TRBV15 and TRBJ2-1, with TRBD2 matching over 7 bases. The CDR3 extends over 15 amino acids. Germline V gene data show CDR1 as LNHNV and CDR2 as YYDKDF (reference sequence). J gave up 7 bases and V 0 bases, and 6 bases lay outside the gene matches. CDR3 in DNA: TGTGCCACCAGCAGAGACCCGGGGCGGGAGAATGAGCAGTTCTTC. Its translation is CATSRDPGRENEQFF.

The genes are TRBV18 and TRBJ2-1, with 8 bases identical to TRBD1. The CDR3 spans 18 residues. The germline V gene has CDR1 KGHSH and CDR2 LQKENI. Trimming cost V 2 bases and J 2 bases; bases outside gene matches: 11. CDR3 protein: CASSPKDRVLTPYNEQFF. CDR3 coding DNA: TGTGCCAGCTCACCAAAGGACAGGGTACTCACACCCTACAATGAGCAGTTCTTC. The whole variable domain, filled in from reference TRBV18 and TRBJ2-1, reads NAGVMQNPRHLVRRRGQEARLRCSPMKGHSHVYWYRQLPEEGLKFMVYLQKENIIDESGMPKERFSAEFPKEGPSILRIQQVVRGDSAAYFCASSPKDRVLTPYNEQFFGPGTRLTVL.

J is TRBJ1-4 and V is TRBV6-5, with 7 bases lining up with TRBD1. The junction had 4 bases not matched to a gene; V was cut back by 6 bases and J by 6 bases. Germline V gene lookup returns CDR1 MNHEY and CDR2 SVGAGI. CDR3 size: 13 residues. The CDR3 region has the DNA TGTGCCAGCAGCTCCGGACAGGATGAAAAACTGTTTTTT. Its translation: CASSSGQDEKLFF.

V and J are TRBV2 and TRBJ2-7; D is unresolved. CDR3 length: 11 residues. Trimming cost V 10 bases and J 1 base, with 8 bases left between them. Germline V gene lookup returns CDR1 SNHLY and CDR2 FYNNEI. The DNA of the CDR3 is TGTGCCACCGGGTCGTCCTACGAGCAGTACTTC. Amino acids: CATGSSYEQYF.

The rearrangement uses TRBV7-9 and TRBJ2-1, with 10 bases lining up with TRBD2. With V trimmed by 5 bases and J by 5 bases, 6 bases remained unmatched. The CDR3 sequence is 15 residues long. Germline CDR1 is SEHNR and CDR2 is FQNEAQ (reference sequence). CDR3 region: CASSPRTSGNNEQFF. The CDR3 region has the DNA TGTGCCAGCAGCCCAAGGACTAGCGGAAACAATGAGCAGTTCTTC.

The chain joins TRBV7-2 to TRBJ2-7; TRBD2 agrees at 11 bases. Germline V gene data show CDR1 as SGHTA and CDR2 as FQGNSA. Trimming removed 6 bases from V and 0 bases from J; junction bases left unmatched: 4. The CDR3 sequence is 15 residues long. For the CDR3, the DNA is TGTGCCAGCAGAAGGGGACTAGCGGACTCCTACGAGCAGTACTTC. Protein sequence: CASRRGLADSYEQYF.

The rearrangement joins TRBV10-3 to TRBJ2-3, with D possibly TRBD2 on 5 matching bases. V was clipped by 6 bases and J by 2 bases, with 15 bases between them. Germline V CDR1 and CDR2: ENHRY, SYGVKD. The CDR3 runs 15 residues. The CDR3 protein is CAISAGEADTDTQYF. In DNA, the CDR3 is TGTGCCATCAGCGCCGGGGAAGCGGACACAGATACGCAGTATTTT.

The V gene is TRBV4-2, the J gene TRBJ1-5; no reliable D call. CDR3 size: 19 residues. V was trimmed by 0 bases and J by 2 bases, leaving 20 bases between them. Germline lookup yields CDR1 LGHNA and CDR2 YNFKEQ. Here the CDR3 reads CASSQEAFLADGGNQPQHF. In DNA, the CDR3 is TGTGCCAGCAGCCAAGAAGCTTTCTTAGCGGACGGTGGCAATCAGCCCCAGCATTTT.

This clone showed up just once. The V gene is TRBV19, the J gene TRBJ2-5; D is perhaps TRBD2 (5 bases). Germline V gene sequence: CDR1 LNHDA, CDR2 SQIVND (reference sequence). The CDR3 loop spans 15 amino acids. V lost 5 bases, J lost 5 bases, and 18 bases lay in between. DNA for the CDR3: TGTGCCAGTAGTCTCCCGTCCCGGGGAGTTGAGACCCAGTACTTC. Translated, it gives CASSLPSRGVETQYF. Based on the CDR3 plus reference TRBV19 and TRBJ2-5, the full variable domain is DGGITQSPKYLFRKEGQNVTLSCEQNLNHDAMYWYRQDPGQGLRLIYYSQIVNDFQKGDIAEGYSVSREKKESFPLTVTSAQKNPTAFYLCASSLPSRGVETQYFGPGTRLLVL.

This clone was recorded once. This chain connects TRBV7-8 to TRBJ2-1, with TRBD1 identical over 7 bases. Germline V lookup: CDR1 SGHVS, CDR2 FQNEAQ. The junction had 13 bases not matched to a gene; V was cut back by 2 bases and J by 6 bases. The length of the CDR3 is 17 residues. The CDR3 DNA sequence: TGTGCCAGCAGCTTACCGCCAAGGGGGCCAGTGGGCAATGAGCAGTTCTTC. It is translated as CASSLPPRGPVGNEQFF.

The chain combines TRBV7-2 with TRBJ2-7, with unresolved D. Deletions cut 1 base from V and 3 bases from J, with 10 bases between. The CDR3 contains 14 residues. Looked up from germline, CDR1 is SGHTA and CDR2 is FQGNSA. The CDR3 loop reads CASSLVDWNYEQYF. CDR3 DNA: TGTGCCAGCAGCTTAGTAGACTGGAACTACGAGCAGTACTTC. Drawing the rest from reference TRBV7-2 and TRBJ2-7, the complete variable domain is GAGVSQSPSNKVTEKGKDVELRCDPISGHTALYWYRQSLGQGLEFLIYFQGNSAPDKSGLPSDRFSAERTGGSVSTLTIQRTQQEDSAVYLCASSLVDWNYEQYFGPGTRLTVT.